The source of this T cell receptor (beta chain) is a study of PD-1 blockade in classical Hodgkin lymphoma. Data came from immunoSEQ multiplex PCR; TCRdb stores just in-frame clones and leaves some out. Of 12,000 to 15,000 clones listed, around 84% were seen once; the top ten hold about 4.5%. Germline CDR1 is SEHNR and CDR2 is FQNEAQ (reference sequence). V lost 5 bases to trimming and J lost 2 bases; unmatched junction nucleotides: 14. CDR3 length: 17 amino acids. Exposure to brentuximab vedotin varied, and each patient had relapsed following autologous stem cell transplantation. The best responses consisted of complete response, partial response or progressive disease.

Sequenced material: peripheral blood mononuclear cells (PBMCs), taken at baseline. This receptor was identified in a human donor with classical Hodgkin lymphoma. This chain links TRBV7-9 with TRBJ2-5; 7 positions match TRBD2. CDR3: CASSPGGGLKWQETQYF. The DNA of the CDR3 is TGTGCCAGCAGCCCCGGGGGAGGGTTGAAGTGGCAAGAGACCCAGTACTTC.